This entry is about one TCR beta chain. Its antigen is as yet unknown. V lost 9 bases and J lost 10; bases outside the gene matches: 5. The germline V gene has CDR1 MNHEY and CDR2 SMNVEV (reference sequence). There are 11 residues in the CDR3. Sequencing relied on a cDNA template that was reverse transcribed from extracted RNA. The protocol was immunoSEQ multiplex PCR, while the TCRdb copy is restricted to in-frame clones and leaves out a portion. The sample yields some 170,000 clones, approximately 65% seen once. The data are from a study of CD8+ T cells in alopecia areata. General study points: Resident alphabeta T-cell populations of normal skin are likewise subject to sequencing in scalp samples. Clonality exceeded that of normal scalp in lesional scalp, most notably in alopecia totalis/universalis.

This sequence was found in a human donor with alopecia areata. Specimen: CD8+ T cells sorted from blood, collected at week 0. V usage is TRBV27 and J usage is TRBJ2-1, with 8 nucleotides matching TRBD2. DNA for the CDR3: TGTGCCAGTCACGGACTAGCCGAGCAGTTCTTC. Its translation is CASHGLAEQFF.